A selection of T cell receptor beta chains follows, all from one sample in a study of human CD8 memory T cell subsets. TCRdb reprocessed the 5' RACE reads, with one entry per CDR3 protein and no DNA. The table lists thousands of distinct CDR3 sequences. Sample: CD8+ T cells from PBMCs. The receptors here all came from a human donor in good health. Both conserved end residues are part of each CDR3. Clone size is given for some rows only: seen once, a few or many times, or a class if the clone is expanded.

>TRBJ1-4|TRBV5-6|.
CASSWPRGRGEKLFF
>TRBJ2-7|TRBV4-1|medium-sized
CASSQGIGSRSSYEQYF
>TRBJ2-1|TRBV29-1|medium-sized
CSVEMESYNEQFF
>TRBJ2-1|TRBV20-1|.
CSGLAEFYNEQFF
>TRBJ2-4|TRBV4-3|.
CASSQGLAGLAKNIQYF
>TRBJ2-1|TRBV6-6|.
CASLAGSGNNEQFF
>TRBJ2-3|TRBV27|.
CASSRIITDTQYF
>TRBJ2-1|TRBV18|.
CASSPTSGYNEQFF
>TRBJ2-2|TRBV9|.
CASSLTGRETGELFF
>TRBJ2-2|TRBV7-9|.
CASSPRTGGTNTGELFF
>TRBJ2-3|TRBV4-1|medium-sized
CASSPRFSTRSSTDTQYF
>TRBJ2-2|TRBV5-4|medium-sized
CASSFSGTGELFF
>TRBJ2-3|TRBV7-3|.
CASSLIGLAGSTDTQYF
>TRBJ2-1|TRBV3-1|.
CASSQELERGDNEQFF
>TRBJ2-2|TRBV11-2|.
CASSPDPSGGPAVGDTGELFF
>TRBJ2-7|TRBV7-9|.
CASSSTGTSKPYEQYF
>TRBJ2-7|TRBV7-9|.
CASSPGQTYEQYF
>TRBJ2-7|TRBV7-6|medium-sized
CASSLGSGSSYEQYF